This TCR beta chain comes out of a study of T cells in Graves' hyperthyroidism and ophthalmopathy. Background on the study: Before treatment of any kind, peripheral blood was taken at initial diagnosis. Study-wide results and limits: In blood, most of the thyroid clonotypes expanded above 0.001 were also present.

Amplified regions were TCR beta CDR3 sequences from RNA transcripts. First-round RT-PCR of the TCR CDR3 relied on the HTBI primer set. TCRdb analysed the multiplex PCR reads with MiXCR anew, one entry per CDR3 protein. The data contain some 500,000 distinct CDR3 sequences, over 13% of them singletons. With respect to this clonotype: Antigen: not known.

V was cut by 2 bases and J by 10 bases, with 15 bases left in between. The CDR3 consists of 14 residues. These patients, aged 18 to 65, had recently diagnosed hyperthyroidism lasting under 2 months. Patients were excluded for uncontrolled infection, other autoimmune disease, pregnancy or lactation. V gene TRBV12-3 or TRBV12-4 combines with J gene TRBJ2-1; D is possibly TRBD1 (5 bases). Sequenced sample: blood. The clonotype originates from a woman aged 18-29 years with Graves' hyperthyroidism. The DNA of the CDR3 is TGTGCCAGCAGTTTAAGGGGCAGCCCCAGGGAGCAGTTCTTC. Protein product: CASSLRGSPREQFF.